The 8 T cell receptor beta chains below all came from one sample that was sequenced in a study of T cell responses to AZD1222 COVID-19 vaccine. Generated by immunoSEQ multiplex PCR, the TCRdb table keeps only in-frame clones and is missing some. The data contain under 140,000 clones, over 75% of them singletons. The starting material was peripheral blood, obtained on day 0 of AZD1222 vaccination. These receptors were taken from an adult in good health.

This clone occurred once. The V gene is TRBV19, the J gene TRBJ2-1; 11 bases are a match to TRBD2. The CDR3 length is 15 residues. The germline CDR1 and CDR2 sequences are LNHDA and SQIVND (reference sequence). The junction had 4 bases not matched to a gene; V was cut back by 0 bases and J by 9 bases. In nucleotides, the CDR3 is TGTGCCAGTAGTATAGAGACTAGCGGGACTGCTGAGCAGTTCTTC. Residues: CASSIETSGTAEQFF.

This chain uses TRBV7-2 with TRBJ2-3; D might be TRBD2 (6 bases). V lost 5 bases and J 8 bases, leaving 14 bases between the germline ends. CDR3 size: 13 residues. Germline V gene lookup returns CDR1 SGHTA and CDR2 FQGNSA. In DNA, the CDR3 is TGTGCCAGCAGCGCCTACGGGGAGGCTACGCAGTATTTT. Protein: CASSAYGEATQYF.

The chain carries TRBV6-5 and TRBJ2-7; 10 nucleotides line up with TRBD1. The CDR3 runs to 13 residues. After removal of 6 bases from V and 3 bases from J, the junction contained 2 bases not matched to a gene. CDR1 and CDR2 (germline): MNHEY, SVGAGI. The CDR3 nucleotides are TGTGCCAGCAGCGGACAGGGGGTCTACGAGCAGTACTTC. It encodes CASSGQGVYEQYF.

The V call is TRBV18, the J call TRBJ1-1, with no clear D. V shed 5 bases and J shed 2 bases, with 9 bases lying between them. Germline loops: CDR1 KGHSH, CDR2 LQKENI. The CDR3 has 13 residues. CDR3 amino acids: CASSGTANTEAFF. The CDR3, as DNA: TGTGCCAGCTCAGGTACAGCTAACACTGAAGCTTTCTTT.

The chain has TRBV10-2 and TRBJ1-1, with 9 bases that match TRBD1. The CDR3 has 14 amino acids. V was pared by 5 bases and J by 5 bases, with 6 bases of the junction left unmatched. CDR1 and CDR2 from the germline V gene are WSHSY and SAAADI. CDR3 DNA: TGCGCCAGCAGTTTCGACAGGGGGGAAACTGAAGCTTTCTTT. This translates into CASSFDRGETEAFF.

The chain carries TRBV18 and TRBJ1-1; no clear D gene. The CDR3 length is 13 residues. V gave up 5 bases and J gave up 5 bases, with 12 bases separating them. Germline CDR1 and CDR2: KGHSH and LQKENI. The CDR3 sequence: CASSERAKTEAFF. The CDR3 DNA sequence: TGTGCCAGCTCAGAGCGAGCAAAGACTGAAGCTTTCTTT.

This rearrangement joins TRBV5-1 to TRBJ2-5, with 7 bases lining up with TRBD1. The CDR3 runs to 14 residues. V lost 3 bases to trimming and J lost 2 bases; unmatched junction nucleotides: 4. CDR1 and CDR2 from the germline V gene are SGHRS and YFSETQ. The CDR3 DNA reads as TGCGCCAGCAGCTACCAGGGACAGCAAGAGACCCAGTACTTC. It codes for CASSYQGQQETQYF.

This chain connects TRBV3-1 (or the pseudogene TRBV3-2) to TRBJ1-1; a possible D gene is TRBD1 (5 bases). This CDR3 contains 12 residues. Germline assignment: CDR1 LGHDT and CDR2 YNNKEL (reference sequence). Trimming shortened V by 4 bases and J by 12 bases, and 15 bases separated the two germline ends. The CDR3 region is CASSPWGSRTFF. The CDR3 DNA reads TGTGCCAGCAGCCCCTGGGGGTCGAGGACTTTCTTT.